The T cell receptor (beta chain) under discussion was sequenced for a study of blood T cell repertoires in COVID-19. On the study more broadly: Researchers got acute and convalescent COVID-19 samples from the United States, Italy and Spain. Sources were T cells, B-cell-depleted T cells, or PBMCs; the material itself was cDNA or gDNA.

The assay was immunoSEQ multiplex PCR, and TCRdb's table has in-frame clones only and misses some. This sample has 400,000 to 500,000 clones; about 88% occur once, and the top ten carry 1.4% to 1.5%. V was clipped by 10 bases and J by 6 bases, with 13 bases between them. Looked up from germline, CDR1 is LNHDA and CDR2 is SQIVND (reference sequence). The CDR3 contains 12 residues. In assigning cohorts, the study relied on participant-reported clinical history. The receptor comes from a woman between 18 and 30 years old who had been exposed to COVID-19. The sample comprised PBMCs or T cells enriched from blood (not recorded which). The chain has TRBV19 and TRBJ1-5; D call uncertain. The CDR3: CATAPVAQPQHF. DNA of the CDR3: TGTGCCACCGCACCGGTAGCTCAGCCCCAGCATTTT. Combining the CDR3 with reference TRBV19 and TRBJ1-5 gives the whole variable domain DGGITQSPKYLFRKEGQNVTLSCEQNLNHDAMYWYRQDPGQGLRLIYYSQIVNDFQKGDIAEGYSVSREKKESFPLTVTSAQKNPTAFYLCATAPVAQPQHFGDGTRLSIL.